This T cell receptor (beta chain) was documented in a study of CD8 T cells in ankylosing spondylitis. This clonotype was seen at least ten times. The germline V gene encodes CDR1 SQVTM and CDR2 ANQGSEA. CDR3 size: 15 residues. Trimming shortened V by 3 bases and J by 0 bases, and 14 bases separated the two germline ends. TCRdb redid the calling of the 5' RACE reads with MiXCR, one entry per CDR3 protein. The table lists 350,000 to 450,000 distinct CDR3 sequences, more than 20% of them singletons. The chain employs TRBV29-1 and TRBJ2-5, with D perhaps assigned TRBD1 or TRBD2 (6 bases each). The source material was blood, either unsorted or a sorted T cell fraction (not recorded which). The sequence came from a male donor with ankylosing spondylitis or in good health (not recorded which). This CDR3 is CSVDTGGEYQETQYF. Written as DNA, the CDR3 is TGCAGCGTTGATACCGGGGGCGAGTACCAAGAGACCCAGTACTTC.